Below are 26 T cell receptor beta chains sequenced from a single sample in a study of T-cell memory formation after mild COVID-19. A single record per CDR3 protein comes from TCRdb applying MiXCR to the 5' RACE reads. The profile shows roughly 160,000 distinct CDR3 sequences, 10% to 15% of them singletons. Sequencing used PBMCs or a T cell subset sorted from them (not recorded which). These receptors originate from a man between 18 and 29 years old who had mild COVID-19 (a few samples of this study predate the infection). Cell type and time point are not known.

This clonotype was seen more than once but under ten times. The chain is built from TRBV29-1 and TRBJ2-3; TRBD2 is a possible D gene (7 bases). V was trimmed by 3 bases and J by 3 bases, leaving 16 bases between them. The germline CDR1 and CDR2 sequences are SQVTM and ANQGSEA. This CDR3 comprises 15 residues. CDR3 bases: TGCAGCGTTGACAGGCCGGGGGGCCTGACAGATACGCAGTATTTT. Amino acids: CSVDRPGGLTDTQYF.

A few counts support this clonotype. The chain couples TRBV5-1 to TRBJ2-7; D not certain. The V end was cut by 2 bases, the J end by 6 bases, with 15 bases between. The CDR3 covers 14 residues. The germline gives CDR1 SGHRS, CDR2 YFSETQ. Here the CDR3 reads CASSLSGNSGEQYF. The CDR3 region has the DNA TGCGCCAGCAGCTTATCGGGCAACTCAGGCGAGCAGTACTTC.

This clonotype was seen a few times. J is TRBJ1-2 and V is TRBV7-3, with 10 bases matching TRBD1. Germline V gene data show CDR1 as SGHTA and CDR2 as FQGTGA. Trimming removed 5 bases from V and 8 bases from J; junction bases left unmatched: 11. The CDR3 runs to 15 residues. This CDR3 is CASSLSTGGAEGYTF. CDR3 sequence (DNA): TGTGCCAGCAGCCTATCGACAGGGGGCGCGGAGGGCTACACCTTC.

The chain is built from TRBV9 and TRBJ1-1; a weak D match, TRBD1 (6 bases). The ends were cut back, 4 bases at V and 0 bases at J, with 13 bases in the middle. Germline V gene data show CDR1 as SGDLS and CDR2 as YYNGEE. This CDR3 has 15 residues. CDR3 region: CASSPRTDLNTEAFF. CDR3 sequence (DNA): TGTGCCAGCAGCCCCCGGACAGACTTGAACACTGAAGCTTTCTTT.

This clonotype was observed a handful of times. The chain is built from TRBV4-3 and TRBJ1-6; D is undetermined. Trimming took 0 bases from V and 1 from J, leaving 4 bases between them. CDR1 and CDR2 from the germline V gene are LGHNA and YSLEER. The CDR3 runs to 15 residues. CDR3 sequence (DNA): TGCGCCAGCAGCCAAGAGGTATCCTATAATTCACCCCTCCACTTT. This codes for CASSQEVSYNSPLHF.

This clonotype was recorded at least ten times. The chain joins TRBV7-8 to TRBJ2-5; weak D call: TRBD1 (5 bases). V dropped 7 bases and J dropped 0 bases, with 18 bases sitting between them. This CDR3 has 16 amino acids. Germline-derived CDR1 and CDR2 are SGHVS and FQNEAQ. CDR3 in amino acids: CASTSQARQNQETQYF. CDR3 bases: TGTGCCAGCACCTCCCAGGCCCGACAGAACCAAGAGACCCAGTACTTC. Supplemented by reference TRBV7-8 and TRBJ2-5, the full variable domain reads GAGVSQSPRYKVAKRGQDVALRCDPISGHVSLFWYQQALGQGPEFLTYFQNEAQLDKSGLPSDRFFAERPEGSVSTLKIQRTQQEDSAVYLCASTSQARQNQETQYFGPGTRLLVL.

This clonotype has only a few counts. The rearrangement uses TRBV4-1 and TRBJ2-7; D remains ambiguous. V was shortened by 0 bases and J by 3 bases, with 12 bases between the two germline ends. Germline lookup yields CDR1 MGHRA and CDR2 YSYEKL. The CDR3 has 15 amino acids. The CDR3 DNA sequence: TGCGCCAGCAGCCAAGATTGGCGGAGAAGCTACGAGCAGTACTTC. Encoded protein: CASSQDWRRSYEQYF.

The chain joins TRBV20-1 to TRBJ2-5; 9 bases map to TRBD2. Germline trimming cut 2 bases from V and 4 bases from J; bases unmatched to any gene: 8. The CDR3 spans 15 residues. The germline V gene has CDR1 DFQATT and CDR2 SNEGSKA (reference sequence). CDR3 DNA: TGCAGTGCTAGATCCCCGCTAGCGGGGATAGAGACCCAGTACTTC. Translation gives CSARSPLAGIETQYF.

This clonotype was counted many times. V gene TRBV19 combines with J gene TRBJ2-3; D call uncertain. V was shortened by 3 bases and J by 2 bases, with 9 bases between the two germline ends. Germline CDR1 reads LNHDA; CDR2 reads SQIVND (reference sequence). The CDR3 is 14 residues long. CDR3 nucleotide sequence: TGTGCCAGTAGTATTCCCGGTCTCACAGATACGCAGTATTTT. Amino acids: CASSIPGLTDTQYF.

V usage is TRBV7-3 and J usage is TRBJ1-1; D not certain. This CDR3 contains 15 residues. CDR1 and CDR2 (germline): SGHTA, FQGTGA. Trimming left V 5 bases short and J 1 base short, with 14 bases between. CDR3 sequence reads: CASSRNRAGNTEAFF. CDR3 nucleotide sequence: TGTGCCAGCAGCCGAAACCGGGCAGGGAACACTGAAGCTTTCTTT.

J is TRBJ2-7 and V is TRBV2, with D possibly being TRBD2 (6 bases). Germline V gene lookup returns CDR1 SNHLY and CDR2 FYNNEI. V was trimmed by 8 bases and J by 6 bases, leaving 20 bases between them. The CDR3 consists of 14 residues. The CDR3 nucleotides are TGTGCCAGCTCGCGAAGGTGGAGGGGACGCGAGCAGTACTTC. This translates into CASSRRWRGREQYF.

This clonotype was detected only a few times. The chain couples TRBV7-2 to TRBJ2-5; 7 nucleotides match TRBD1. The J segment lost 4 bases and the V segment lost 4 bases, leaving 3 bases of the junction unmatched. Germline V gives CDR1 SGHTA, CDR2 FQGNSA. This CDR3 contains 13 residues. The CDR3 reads CASSSRDRETQYF. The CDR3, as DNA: TGTGCCAGCAGCTCCCGGGACAGAGAGACCCAGTACTTC.

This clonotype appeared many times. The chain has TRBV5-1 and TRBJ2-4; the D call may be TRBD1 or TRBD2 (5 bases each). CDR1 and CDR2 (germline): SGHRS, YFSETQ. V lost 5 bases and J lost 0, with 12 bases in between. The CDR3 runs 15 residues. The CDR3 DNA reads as TGCGCCAGCAGACCGACGGGGCTAGCCAAAAACATTCAGTACTTC. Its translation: CASRPTGLAKNIQYF.

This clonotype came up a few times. DNA of the CDR3: TGCGCCAGCAGCCACGGGATGGCAAGGAGGGAGACCCAGTACTTC. Translated: CASSHGMARRETQYF. The chain employs TRBV4-3 and TRBJ2-5, with D possibly being TRBD2 (5 bases). V was trimmed by 3 bases and J by 5 bases, leaving 16 bases between them. There are 15 residues in the CDR3. Germline assignment: CDR1 LGHNA and CDR2 YSLEER.

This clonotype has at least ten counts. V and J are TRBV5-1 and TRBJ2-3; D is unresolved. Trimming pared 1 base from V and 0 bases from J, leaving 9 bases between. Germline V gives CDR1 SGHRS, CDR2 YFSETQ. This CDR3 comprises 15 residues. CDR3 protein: CASSLSGRSTDTQYF. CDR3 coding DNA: TGCGCCAGCAGCTTGTCGGGCAGGAGCACAGATACGCAGTATTTT.

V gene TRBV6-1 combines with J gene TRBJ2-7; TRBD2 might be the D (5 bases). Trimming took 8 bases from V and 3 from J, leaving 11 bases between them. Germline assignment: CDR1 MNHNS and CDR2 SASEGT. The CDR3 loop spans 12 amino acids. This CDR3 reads CASGLGSYEQYF. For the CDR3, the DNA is TGTGCCAGCGGGCTGGGGAGCTACGAGCAGTACTTC.

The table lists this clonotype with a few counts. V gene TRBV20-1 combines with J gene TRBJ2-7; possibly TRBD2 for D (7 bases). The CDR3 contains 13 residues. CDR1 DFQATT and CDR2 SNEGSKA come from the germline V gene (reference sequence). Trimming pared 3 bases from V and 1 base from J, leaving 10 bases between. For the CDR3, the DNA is TGCAGTGCTAGGCGGGGGCCGTCCTACGAGCAGTACTTC. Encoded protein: CSARRGPSYEQYF.

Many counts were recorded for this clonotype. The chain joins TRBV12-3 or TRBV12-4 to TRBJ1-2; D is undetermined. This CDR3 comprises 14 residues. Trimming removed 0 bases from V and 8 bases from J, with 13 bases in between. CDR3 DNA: TGTGCCAGCAGTTTAGCGCATGTGCCTCGAGGCTACACCTTC. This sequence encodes CASSLAHVPRGYTF.

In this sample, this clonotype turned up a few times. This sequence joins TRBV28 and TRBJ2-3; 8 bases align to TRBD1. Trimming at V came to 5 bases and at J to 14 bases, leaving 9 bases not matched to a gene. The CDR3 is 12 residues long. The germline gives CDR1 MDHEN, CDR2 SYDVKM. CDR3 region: CASSQTGGSLYF. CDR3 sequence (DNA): TGTGCCAGCAGTCAAACAGGGGGGAGTTTGTATTTT.

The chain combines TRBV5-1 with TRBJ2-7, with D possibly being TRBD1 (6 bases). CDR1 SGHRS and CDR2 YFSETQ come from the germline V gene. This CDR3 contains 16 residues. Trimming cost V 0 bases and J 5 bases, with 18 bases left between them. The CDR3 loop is CASSLGGRRTWHEQYV. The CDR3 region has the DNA TGCGCCAGCAGCTTGGGGGGGCGGAGAACTTGGCACGAGCAGTACGTC.

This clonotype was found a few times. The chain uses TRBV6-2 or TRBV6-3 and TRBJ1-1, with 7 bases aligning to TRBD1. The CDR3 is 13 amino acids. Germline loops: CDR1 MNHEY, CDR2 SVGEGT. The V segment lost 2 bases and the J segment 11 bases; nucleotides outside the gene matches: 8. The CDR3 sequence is CASSYDLQGTAFF. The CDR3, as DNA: TGTGCCAGCAGTTACGATCTACAGGGGACGGCTTTCTTT.

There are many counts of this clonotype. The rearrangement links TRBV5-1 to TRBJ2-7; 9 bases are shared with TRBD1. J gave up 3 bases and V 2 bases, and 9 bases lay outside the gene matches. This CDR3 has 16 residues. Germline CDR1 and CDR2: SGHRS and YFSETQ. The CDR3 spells CASSFEQGAVIYEQYF. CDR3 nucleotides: TGCGCCAGCAGCTTCGAACAGGGGGCAGTTATCTACGAGCAGTACTTC.

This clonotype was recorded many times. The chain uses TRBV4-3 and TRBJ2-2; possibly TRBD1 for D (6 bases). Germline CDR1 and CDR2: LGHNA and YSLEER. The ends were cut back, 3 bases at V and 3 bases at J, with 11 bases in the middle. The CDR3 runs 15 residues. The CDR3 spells CASSHDNRDTGELFF. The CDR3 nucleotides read TGCGCCAGCAGCCATGATAACAGGGACACCGGGGAGCTGTTTTTT.

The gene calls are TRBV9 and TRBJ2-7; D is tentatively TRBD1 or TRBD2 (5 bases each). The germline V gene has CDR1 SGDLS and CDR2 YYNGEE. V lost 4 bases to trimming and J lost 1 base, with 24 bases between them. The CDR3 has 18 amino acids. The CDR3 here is CASSLSDPGAGVSYEQYF. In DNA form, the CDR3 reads TGTGCCAGCAGCCTCTCAGATCCCGGGGCCGGGGTTTCCTACGAGCAGTACTTC.

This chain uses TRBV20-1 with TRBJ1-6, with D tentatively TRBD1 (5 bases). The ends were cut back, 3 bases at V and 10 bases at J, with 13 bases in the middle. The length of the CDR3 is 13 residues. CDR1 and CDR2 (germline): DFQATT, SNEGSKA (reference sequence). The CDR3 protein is CSASEGMLSPLHF. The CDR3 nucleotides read TGCAGTGCTAGTGAGGGGATGCTATCACCCCTCCACTTT.

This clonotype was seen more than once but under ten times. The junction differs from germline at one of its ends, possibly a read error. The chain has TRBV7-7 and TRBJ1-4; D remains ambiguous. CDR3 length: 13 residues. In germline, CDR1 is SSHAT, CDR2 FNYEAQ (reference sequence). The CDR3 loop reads CASSPGFGEKLFF. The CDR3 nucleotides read TGTGCTAGCAGCCCGGGGTTCGGGGAAAAACTGTTTTTT.